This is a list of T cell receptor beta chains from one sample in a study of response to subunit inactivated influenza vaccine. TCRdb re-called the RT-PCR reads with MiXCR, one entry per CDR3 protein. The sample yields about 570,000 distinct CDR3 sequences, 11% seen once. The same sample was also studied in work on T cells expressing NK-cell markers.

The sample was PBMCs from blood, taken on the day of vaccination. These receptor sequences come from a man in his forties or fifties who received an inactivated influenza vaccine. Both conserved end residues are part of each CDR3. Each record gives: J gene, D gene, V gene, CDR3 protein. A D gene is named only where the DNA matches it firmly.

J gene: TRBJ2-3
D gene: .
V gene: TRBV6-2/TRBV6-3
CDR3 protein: CASSWGGGSNADTQYF

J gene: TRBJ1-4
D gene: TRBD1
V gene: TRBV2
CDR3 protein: CASKGQGFEKLFF

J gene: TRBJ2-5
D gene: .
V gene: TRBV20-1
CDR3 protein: CSARPGLNGAGTQYF

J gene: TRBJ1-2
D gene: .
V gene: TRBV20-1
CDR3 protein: CSASGDFNYGYTF

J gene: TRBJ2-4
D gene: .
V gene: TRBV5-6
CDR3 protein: CASRPGMWAKNIQYF

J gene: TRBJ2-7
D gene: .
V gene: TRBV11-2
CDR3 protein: CASSSAARDAAYEQYF

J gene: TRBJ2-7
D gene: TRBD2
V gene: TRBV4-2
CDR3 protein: CASSQGGRAPYEQYF

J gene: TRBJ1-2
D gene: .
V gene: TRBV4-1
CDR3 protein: CASSQDYKTAAYGYTF

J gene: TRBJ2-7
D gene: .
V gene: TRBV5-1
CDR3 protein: CASSLAGDIIYEQYF

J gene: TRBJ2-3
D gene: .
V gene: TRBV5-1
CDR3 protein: CASSLAEVYTDTQYF

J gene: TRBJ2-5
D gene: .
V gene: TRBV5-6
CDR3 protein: CASSSTWTGLQETQYF

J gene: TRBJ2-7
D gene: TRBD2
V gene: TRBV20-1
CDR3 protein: CSARVGGYRNSYEQYF

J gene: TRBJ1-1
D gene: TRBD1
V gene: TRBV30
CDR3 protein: CAYHRGVNTEAFF

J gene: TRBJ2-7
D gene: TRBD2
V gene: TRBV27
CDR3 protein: CASSLVGLAGGPYEQYF

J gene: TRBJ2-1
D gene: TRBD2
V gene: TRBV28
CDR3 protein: CASSGIAGGRNEQFF

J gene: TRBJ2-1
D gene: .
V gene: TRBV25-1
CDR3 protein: CASRLLGANEQFF

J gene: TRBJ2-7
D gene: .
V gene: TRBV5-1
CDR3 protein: CASSLDESYEQYF

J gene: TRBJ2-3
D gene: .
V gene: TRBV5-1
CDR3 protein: CASSFSRPGDTQYF